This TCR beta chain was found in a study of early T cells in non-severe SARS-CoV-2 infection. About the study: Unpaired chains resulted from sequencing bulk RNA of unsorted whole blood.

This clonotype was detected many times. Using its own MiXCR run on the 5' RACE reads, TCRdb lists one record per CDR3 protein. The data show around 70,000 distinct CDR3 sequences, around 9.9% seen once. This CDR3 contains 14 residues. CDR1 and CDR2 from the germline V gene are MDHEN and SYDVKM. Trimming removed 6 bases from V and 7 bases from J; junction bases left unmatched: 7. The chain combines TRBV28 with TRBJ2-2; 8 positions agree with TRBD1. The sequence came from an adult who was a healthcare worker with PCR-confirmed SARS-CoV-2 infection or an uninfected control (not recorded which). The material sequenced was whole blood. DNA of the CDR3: TGTGCCAGCAGGGCAGGGGGCCCGGGCGGGGAGCTGTTTTTT. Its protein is CASRAGGPGGELFF.